This record looks at one TCR beta chain sequence and its context. This sample was taken from a study of blood T cell repertoires in COVID-19. Study at large: Samples taken during acute and convalescent COVID-19 were collected in the United States, Italy and Spain. Nucleic acid was either cDNA or gDNA, and it came from T cells, B-cell-depleted T cells, or PBMCs.

In the authors' methods: Amplification of reference gene primers was used by the study to estimate nucleated cell counts. Assay used: immunoSEQ multiplex PCR; TCRdb lists only in-frame clones, some missing. That table gives V, J and clone size, and the DNA gave D and trimming. The sample has around 260,000 clones, approximately 89% seen once. V lost 3 bases, J lost 2 bases, and 9 bases lay in between. The CDR3 is made up of 14 amino acids. Germline V gene data show CDR1 as LNHNV and CDR2 as YYDKDF (reference sequence). The source of this sequence is a woman aged 25 to 39 with COVID-19, enrolled during active disease. Material: peripheral blood. The chain joins TRBV15 to TRBJ2-3; unclear D gene. The CDR3 sequence is CATSSGYYTDTQYF. The DNA of the CDR3 is TGTGCCACCAGCAGTGGCTACTACACAGATACGCAGTATTTT.